The next 8 T cell receptor beta chains were all read from a single sample in a study of shared clonotypes between healthy human individuals. Measured with immunoSEQ multiplex PCR; TCRdb has only the in-frame clones, and not every one. The sample consists of a few million clones, more than 85% of them appearing once. Material: naive CD4+ T cells from PBMCs. Subset indicated: CD45RA+ positively selected. The receptors were gathered from a man in his late teens or twenties in good health. Some clones in this sample may be carry-over from other donors' samples.

This clone was seen once. The chain joins TRBV7-2 to TRBJ2-2, with 8 bases fitting TRBD2. CDR3 length equals 17 residues. With 4 bases clipped from V and 4 bases from J, the junction kept 11 bases outside the gene matches. The V gene's germline CDR1 is SGHTA and CDR2 FQGNSA. Here the CDR3 reads CASSSGEAGVATGELFF. As DNA, the CDR3 is TGTGCCAGCAGCTCCGGCGAAGCGGGAGTAGCCACCGGGGAGCTGTTTTTT.

This clone was recorded only once. The chain carries TRBV18 and TRBJ2-7; D call uncertain. V lost 1 base and J lost 3, with 16 bases in between. This CDR3 spans 16 amino acids. CDR1 is KGHSH and CDR2 is LQKENI in the germline V gene. Here the CDR3 reads CASSPRTGSQGYEQYF. For the CDR3, the DNA is TGTGCCAGCTCACCACGTACCGGGTCCCAAGGCTACGAGCAGTACTTC.

CDR3 in amino acids: CASSLVSGGPGELFF. The CDR3 DNA reads TGCGCCAGCAGCTTGGTATCAGGGGGCCCCGGGGAGCTGTTTTTT. The J gene is TRBJ2-2, the V gene TRBV5-1; 8 nucleotides agree with TRBD1. Looked up from germline, CDR1 is SGHRS and CDR2 is YFSETQ. This CDR3 spans 15 amino acids. Losses at the gene ends were 0 bases for V and 6 bases for J; bases not matched to a gene: 4. The variable domain in full, with the rest retrieved from reference TRBV5-1 and TRBJ2-2, is KAGVTQTPRYLIKTRGQQVTLSCSPISGHRSVSWYQQTPGQGLQFLFEYFSETQRNKGNFPGRFSGRQFSNSRSEMNVSTLELGDSALYLCASSLVSGGPGELFFGEGSRLTVL.

The rearrangement uses TRBV6-6 and TRBJ2-7, with TRBD2 matching 14 bases. Germline trimming cut 2 bases from V and 5 bases from J; bases unmatched to any gene: 5. Per the germline V gene, CDR1 is MNHNY and CDR2 is SVGAGI (reference sequence). The CDR3 is made up of 16 amino acids. The DNA for the CDR3 is TGTGCCAGCAGTTACGAATTGGGACTAGCGGGAGACGAGCAGTACTTC. Translating gives CASSYELGLAGDEQYF.

The rearrangement uses TRBV6-1 and TRBJ1-2; tentatively, D is TRBD1 (6 bases). The CDR3 totals 11 residues. Germline assignment: CDR1 MNHNS and CDR2 SASEGT. Trimming removed 6 bases at V and 8 bases at J, with 10 bases between. The CDR3 coding sequence is TGTGCCAGCAGGCAGGGGATGGGCTACACCTTC. The encoded protein is CASRQGMGYTF.

The chain employs TRBV7-8 and TRBJ2-7; 9 bases line up with TRBD1. Germline-derived CDR1 and CDR2 are SGHVS and FQNEAQ. The CDR3 consists of 16 residues. V was pared by 4 bases and J by 3 bases, with 10 bases of the junction left unmatched. Written as DNA, the CDR3 is TGTGCCAGCAGCTCTCAGAGGGGGGACAGGGTCTACGAGCAGTACTTC. Translated, it gives CASSSQRGDRVYEQYF.

V gene TRBV28 combines with J gene TRBJ2-7; perhaps D is TRBD1 or TRBD2 (6 bases each). This CDR3 has 16 residues. Germline assignment: CDR1 MDHEN and CDR2 SYDVKM. V was clipped by 0 bases and J by 0 bases, with 12 bases between them. Here the CDR3 reads CASSLWGGASSYEQYF. The DNA for the CDR3 is TGTGCCAGCAGTTTATGGGGGGGCGCGAGCTCCTACGAGCAGTACTTC.

The rearrangement uses TRBV28 and TRBJ2-7; 10 positions match TRBD1. J lost 6 bases, V lost 7 bases, and 9 bases had no gene match. This CDR3 is 14 amino acids long. Germline CDR1 and CDR2: MDHEN and SYDVKM. CDR3 nucleotides: TGTGCCAGCAATTTCGACAGGGGGCTTGTCGAGCAGTACTTC. Protein product: CASNFDRGLVEQYF.